The next 10 T cell receptor beta chains were all read from a single sample in a study of cytomegalovirus exposure and HLA in healthy donors. In the PCR, 60 Vbeta and 13 Jbeta primers were used. The assay was immunoSEQ multiplex PCR, and TCRdb's table has in-frame clones only and misses some. The table lists some 40,000 clones. What was sequenced was PBMCs. The receptor source for this set is a human donor in good health.

A remark on this clone: This sample includes further DNA sequences coding for the same CDR3. This sequence joins TRBV5-1 and TRBJ1-3; 8 bases are shared with TRBD1. Per the germline V gene, CDR1 is SGHRS and CDR2 is YFSETQ. CDR3 length: 17 residues. V was clipped by 0 bases and J by 4 bases; unmatched bases: 9. The CDR3 reads CASSLVPQGASGNTIYF. The CDR3 DNA follows: TGCGCCAGCAGCTTGGTCCCTCAGGGGGCGTCGGGAAACACCATATATTTT.

This chain connects TRBV5-1 to TRBJ1-2, with 8 bases that match TRBD1. This CDR3 region has 15 residues. After removal of 4 bases from V and 7 bases from J, the junction contained 12 bases not matched to a gene. Germline V gene lookup returns CDR1 SGHRS and CDR2 YFSETQ. The CDR3 here is CASSKQPGGEGGYTF. Here the CDR3 DNA reads TGCGCCAGCAGCAAACAACCAGGGGGCGAGGGTGGCTACACCTTC.

The chain joins TRBV2 to TRBJ2-7, with TRBD2 matching 9 bases. CDR1 and CDR2 (germline): SNHLY, FYNNEI. The length of the CDR3 is 15 residues. Germline trimming cut 6 bases from V and 6 bases from J; bases unmatched to any gene: 12. CDR3 protein: CASRRGGGAEGEQYF. CDR3 nucleotides: TGTGCCAGCAGGAGGGGCGGGGGGGCCGAAGGCGAGCAGTACTTC.

The chain joins TRBV6-5 to TRBJ1-6, with 7 bases that match TRBD1. This CDR3 has 13 amino acids. In germline, CDR1 is MNHEY, CDR2 SVGAGI. Trimming at V came to 6 bases and at J to 6 bases, leaving 2 bases not matched to a gene. The CDR3 reads CASRQGTNSPLHF. The CDR3 DNA reads as TGTGCCAGCAGACAGGGGACTAATTCACCCCTCCACTTT.

The chain carries TRBV30 and TRBJ1-2; D ambiguous. Germline CDR1 GTSNPN, CDR2 SVGIG (reference sequence). V lost 4 bases to trimming and J lost 5 bases, with 14 bases between them. The CDR3 spans 13 residues. CDR3 amino acids: CAWNPQGGYGYTF. For the CDR3, the DNA is TGTGCCTGGAACCCCCAAGGAGGGTATGGCTACACCTTC.

This chain joins TRBV9 and TRBJ1-4; TRBD1 aligns across 7 bases. The CDR3 is 15 residues long. Trimming at V came to 3 bases and at J to 13 bases, leaving 15 bases not matched to a gene. CDR1 is SGDLS and CDR2 is YYNGEE in the germline V gene. The CDR3 DNA follows: TGTGCCAGCAGCGCCTTAGACAGGGAGACAAGTGGACTGTTTTTT. Translated, it gives CASSALDRETSGLFF.

This chain links TRBV5-1 with TRBJ2-2, with a weak D call TRBD2 (5 bases). Germline loops: CDR1 SGHRS, CDR2 YFSETQ. The CDR3 loop spans 14 amino acids. V lost 10 bases to trimming and J lost 1 base, with 14 bases between them. The CDR3 DNA is TGCGCCGCTAGACCTAGCCAGAACACCGGGGAGCTGTTTTTT. It yields the protein CAARPSQNTGELFF.

This chain connects TRBV30 to TRBJ1-4; 7 nucleotides match TRBD1. The CDR3 loop spans 18 amino acids. Germline assignment: CDR1 GTSNPN and CDR2 SVGIG (reference sequence). V trimming: 3 bases; J trimming: 0 bases; junction bases outside the gene matches: 13. The CDR3 loop is CAWRTGLFSGATNEKLFF. CDR3 sequence (DNA): TGTGCCTGGAGGACAGGGTTGTTTTCAGGTGCAACTAATGAAAAACTGTTTTTT.

The chain uses TRBV5-4 and TRBJ1-4, with TRBD1 as a possible D gene (6 bases). From germline, CDR1 is SGHNT and CDR2 YYREEE (reference sequence). V was cut by 0 bases and J by 5 bases, with 8 bases left in between. The CDR3 covers 14 residues. CDR3 residues: CASSLGGLNEKLFF. The DNA for the CDR3 is TGTGCCAGCAGCTTGGGGGGGCTCAATGAAAAACTGTTTTTT.

The chain links TRBV9 to TRBJ2-2, with 11 bases identical to TRBD2. From germline, CDR1 is SGDLS and CDR2 YYNGEE. J gave up 4 bases and V 0 bases, and 2 bases lay outside the gene matches. The CDR3 totals 16 residues. DNA for the CDR3: TGTGCCAGCAGCGTAGGTGGGACTAGCGGCACCGGGGAGCTGTTTTTT. The encoded protein is CASSVGGTSGTGELFF.